Below are 21 T cell receptor beta chains sequenced from a single sample in a study of blood T cell repertoires in COVID-19. Using immunoSEQ multiplex PCR, the repertoire was profiled, and TCRdb retains in-frame clones only, with some absent. The profile shows 150,000 or so clones, roughly 79% of them singletons. Sequencing was carried out using peripheral blood. These receptors were taken from a human donor with acute or convalescent COVID-19. The donor label of this sample is uncertain.

The rearrangement uses TRBV25-1 and TRBJ1-2; no firm D call. The germline V and J ends were trimmed by 1 base and 5 bases, with 8 bases remaining between them. Germline CDR1 is MGHDK and CDR2 is SYGVNS. This CDR3 is 13 amino acids long. CDR3 in amino acids: CASSEFSTYGYTF. CDR3 nucleotide sequence: TGTGCCAGCAGTGAATTTTCGACTTATGGCTACACCTTC.

V is TRBV7-9 and J is TRBJ1-5; a possible D gene is TRBD1 (6 bases). Germline lookup yields CDR1 SEHNR and CDR2 FQNEAQ (reference sequence). V was cut by 5 bases and J by 2 bases, with 16 bases left in between. This CDR3 contains 16 residues. The CDR3 loop reads CASSPGGRGGNQPQHF. CDR3 in DNA: TGTGCCAGCAGCCCCGGGGGGCGAGGGGGCAATCAGCCCCAGCATTTT.

The chain uses TRBV6-5 and TRBJ1-6, with a weak D call TRBD1 (5 bases). CDR1 is MNHEY, CDR2 SVGAGI, per germline. Trimming took 6 bases from V and 10 from J, leaving 10 bases between them. The CDR3 has 12 amino acids. Here the CDR3 DNA reads TGTGCCAGCAGGTCAGGGTACTCACCCCTCCACTTT. Translated: CASRSGYSPLHF.

The table lists this clone with a few counts. The chain is built from TRBV5-8 and TRBJ1-2; 9 bases align to TRBD1. V shed 1 base and J 8 bases; nucleotides not matched to a gene: 12. There are 16 residues in the CDR3. Per the germline V gene, CDR1 is SGHTS and CDR2 is YDEGEE. CDR3: CASSLTGGGRIYGYTF. DNA of the CDR3: TGTGCCAGCAGCTTGACAGGGGGCGGGAGGATATACGGCTACACCTTC.

V usage is TRBV6-1 and J usage is TRBJ1-5; D is ambiguous. This CDR3 is 15 amino acids long. Trimming cost V 1 base and J 1 base, with 8 bases left between them. Germline CDR1 is MNHNS and CDR2 is SASEGT. The chain's CDR3 is CASSEDRLSNQPQHF. The CDR3 DNA reads as TGTGCCAGCAGTGAAGACAGATTAAGCAATCAGCCCCAGCATTTT.

The chain uses TRBV5-1 and TRBJ1-4; 8 bases are a match to TRBD1. The CDR3 runs 14 residues. Germline CDR1 SGHRS, CDR2 YFSETQ. V trimming: 6 bases; J trimming: 8 bases; junction bases outside the gene matches: 9. CDR3 residues: CASNDQGAGEKLFF. CDR3 DNA: TGCGCCAGCAACGACCAGGGGGCAGGGGAAAAACTGTTTTTT.

The V call is TRBV4-1, the J call TRBJ2-1; weak D call: TRBD2 (5 bases). V lost 0 bases to trimming and J lost 2 bases, with 11 bases between them. This CDR3 spans 16 amino acids. CDR1 and CDR2 from the germline V gene are MGHRA and YSYEKL. CDR3 DNA: TGCGCCAGCAGCCAAGATCCAGGACTGGCCTACAATGAGCAGTTCTTC. Its translation is CASSQDPGLAYNEQFF.

This chain joins TRBV6-5 and TRBJ1-5, with TRBD1 as a possible D gene (5 bases). Germline CDR1 reads MNHEY; CDR2 reads SVGAGI. This CDR3 region has 15 residues. Trimming left V 5 bases short and J 4 bases short, with 15 bases between. CDR3 sequence (DNA): TGTGCCAGCAGTAAACAGTGGGGGGAAAATCAGCCCCAGCATTTT. Its protein product is CASSKQWGENQPQHF.

The chain recombines TRBV20-1 with TRBJ1-1; the match to TRBD1 covers 7 bases. V shed 3 bases and J 7 bases; nucleotides not matched to a gene: 5. The CDR3 covers 12 residues. Germline V gives CDR1 DFQATT, CDR2 SNEGSKA (reference sequence). The CDR3 bases are TGCAGTGCTAGTACAGGGGCAAGTGAAGCTTTCTTT. As protein: CSASTGASEAFF.

The chain recombines TRBV9 with TRBJ1-2, with 12 bases that match TRBD1. Germline CDR1 SGDLS, CDR2 YYNGEE. The CDR3 is made up of 14 amino acids. With V trimmed by 3 bases and J by 6 bases, 3 bases remained unmatched. CDR3 in amino acids: CASSAGQGADGYTF. The CDR3 nucleotides read TGTGCCAGCAGCGCGGGACAGGGGGCGGATGGCTACACCTTC.

The V call is TRBV7-6, the J call TRBJ2-3; the match to TRBD2 covers 9 bases. This CDR3 comprises 15 residues. Germline V gives CDR1 SGHVS, CDR2 FNYEAQ. J lost 4 bases, V lost 1 base, and 3 bases had no gene match. The DNA for the CDR3 is TGTGCCAGCAGCTTAGGAGCGGGGGGCTCAGATACGCAGTATTTT. This gives the protein CASSLGAGGSDTQYF.

The chain employs TRBV11-2 and TRBJ1-1, with D possibly TRBD1 on 5 matching bases. CDR1 and CDR2 from the germline V gene are SGHAT and FQNNGV. The ends were cut back, 1 base at V and 3 bases at J, with 9 bases in the middle. The CDR3 has 14 residues. The CDR3 DNA sequence: TGTGCCAGCAGCTTAGCAGGGACTTACACTGAAGCTTTCTTT. This translates into CASSLAGTYTEAFF.

The V call is TRBV9, the J call TRBJ1-1; D is unresolved. The V end was cut by 3 bases, the J end by 5 bases, with 8 bases between. The CDR3 totals 12 residues. Germline lookup yields CDR1 SGDLS and CDR2 YYNGEE. DNA of the CDR3: TGTGCCAGCAGCGGGGCTTCTACTGAAGCTTTCTTT. The encoded protein is CASSGASTEAFF.

CDR3 coding DNA: TGTGCCAGCAACGCGGAGGCTGAAGCTTTCTTT. Translation gives CASNAEAEAFF. The chain carries TRBV2 and TRBJ1-1; D gene ambiguous. There are 11 residues in the CDR3. V was shortened by 7 bases and J by 6 bases, with 9 bases between the two germline ends. The V gene's germline CDR1 is SNHLY and CDR2 FYNNEI.

The chain couples TRBV24-1 to TRBJ2-3; TRBD1 matches 8 bases. The CDR3 loop spans 21 amino acids. V was clipped by 0 bases and J by 0 bases; unmatched bases: 16. Germline values: CDR1 KGHDR, CDR2 SFDVKD. This CDR3 is CATSDLLPDRGKPSSTDTQYF. The CDR3 region has the DNA TGTGCCACCAGTGATTTGCTTCCTGACAGGGGTAAACCTTCTAGCACAGATACGCAGTATTTT.

The chain links TRBV10-2 to TRBJ2-2, with 7 positions matching TRBD1. The germline gives CDR1 WSHSY, CDR2 SAAADI. CDR3 length equals 15 residues. J was trimmed by 4 bases and V by 10 bases; bases with no gene match: 12. CDR3 amino acids: CATSLAGGVTGELFF. The CDR3, as DNA: TGCGCCACCTCGTTGGCAGGGGGAGTCACCGGGGAGCTGTTTTTT.

The V gene is TRBV12-5, the J gene TRBJ1-6; no firm D call. CDR1 is LGHNT, CDR2 FRNRAP, per germline. The ends were cut back, 1 base at V and 9 bases at J, with 28 bases in the middle. The CDR3 length is 20 residues. CDR3 in DNA: TGTGCTAGTGGTTTGGGAGAGGAGTGGGTGCCCGGAGAGCGCGGTTCACCCCTCCACTTT. It is translated as CASGLGEEWVPGERGSPLHF.

The DNA of the CDR3 is TGTGCCAGCAGCCAAGCGGGGGGCCGGGGTCGGGGCTACACCTTC. Translating it yields CASSQAGGRGRGYTF. The chain carries TRBV14 and TRBJ1-2, with D perhaps matching TRBD1 (6 bases). CDR1 SGHDN and CDR2 FVKESK come from the germline V gene. This CDR3 has 15 residues. V was cut by 1 base and J by 8 bases, with 17 bases left in between.

The chain employs TRBV2 and TRBJ1-4, with D uncertain. This CDR3 is built from 14 residues. The germline CDR1 and CDR2 sequences are SNHLY and FYNNEI. The V end lost 5 bases, the J end lost 5 bases, and 12 bases lay between the germline ends. The CDR3 DNA follows: TGTGCCAGCAGTCCTTGGACTTGGAATGAAAAACTGTTTTTT. Translated: CASSPWTWNEKLFF.

The rearrangement links TRBV27 to TRBJ1-1; D call uncertain. Germline-derived CDR1 and CDR2 are MNHEY and SMNVEV (reference sequence). With 5 bases removed from V and 1 base from J, the gap between germline ends came to 17 bases. The CDR3 runs to 16 residues. The DNA of the CDR3 is TGTGCCAGCAGTAATTGGGCGGGGAGGAGGAACACTGAAGCTTTCTTT. Its protein product is CASSNWAGRRNTEAFF.

The rearrangement links TRBV6-1 to TRBJ2-3; the D gene is possibly TRBD2 (6 bases). This CDR3 contains 16 residues. Germline CDR1 reads MNHNS; CDR2 reads SASEGT. V was pared by 1 base and J by 3 bases, with 14 bases between. CDR3 DNA: TGTGCCAGCAGTGAAGGTGGGGGGAAGCGGACAGATACGCAGTATTTT. Translating gives CASSEGGGKRTDTQYF.